The present T cell receptor (beta chain) was sequenced within a study of blood T cells in healthy people across ages. Study-level points and caveats: As naive T cell percentage varied, TCR beta diversity correlated strongly with it. Per million T cells, TCR beta diversity dropped roughly linearly as age increased.

This clonotype occurred a few times. Its antigen remains unknown. V was shortened by 0 bases and J by 4 bases, with 10 bases between the two germline ends. CDR1 and CDR2 from the germline V gene are SGHDN and FVKESK. The CDR3 spans 15 residues. A second PCR, run for about 7 to 12 cycles, used a sample-barcoded 5' primer plus a J-beta primer mix. Tagging of each cDNA molecule was performed by a template-switch adaptor with 12 random nucleotides. MiXCR, applied by TCRdb to the 5' RACE reads, yields one record per CDR3 protein. The data contain around 1,500,000 distinct CDR3 sequences, 28% of them singletons.

The TCR was taken from a woman in her 30s in good health. The chain joins TRBV14 to TRBJ1-3; a possible D gene is TRBD1 (6 bases). Input material: blood. The CDR3 bases are TGTGCCAGCAGCCAAGAATCGGGGGCAGGAAACACCATATATTTT. This translates into CASSQESGAGNTIYF.